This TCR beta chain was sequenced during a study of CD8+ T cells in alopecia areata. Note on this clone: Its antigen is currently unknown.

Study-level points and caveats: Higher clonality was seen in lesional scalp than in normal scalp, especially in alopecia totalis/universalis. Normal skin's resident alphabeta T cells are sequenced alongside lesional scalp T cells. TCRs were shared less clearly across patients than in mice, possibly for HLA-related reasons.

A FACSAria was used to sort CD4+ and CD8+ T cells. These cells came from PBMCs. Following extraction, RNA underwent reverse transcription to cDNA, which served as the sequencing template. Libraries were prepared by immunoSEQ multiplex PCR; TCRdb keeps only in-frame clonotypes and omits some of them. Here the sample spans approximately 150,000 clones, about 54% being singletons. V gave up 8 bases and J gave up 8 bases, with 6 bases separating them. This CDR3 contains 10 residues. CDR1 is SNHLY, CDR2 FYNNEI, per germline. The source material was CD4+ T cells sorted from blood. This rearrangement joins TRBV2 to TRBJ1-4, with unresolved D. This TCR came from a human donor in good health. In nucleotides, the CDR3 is TGTGCCAGCGGAGGGGAAAAACTGTTTTTT. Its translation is CASGGEKLFF.